The T cell receptor (beta chain) described here comes from a study of T cell responses to AZD1222 COVID-19 vaccine. Study findings and constraints: Distributed over spike, vaccine-associated CD4 TCRs predominated at 160-218 and 743-854. The study sampled repertoires only after the peak T cell response.

Comment on this clone: Its antigen remains unidentified.

Method: immunoSEQ multiplex PCR; TCRdb's copy keeps in-frame clones and lacks some. The profile shows under 150,000 clones, 88% of them singletons. Trimming left V 0 bases short and J 11 bases short, with 14 bases between. This CDR3 has 13 amino acids. Germline V gene lookup returns CDR1 LGHNA and CDR2 YNFKEQ. The sequence came from an adult in good health. Sequences were derived from peripheral blood, sampled on day 0 of MenACWY control vaccination. The chain combines TRBV4-2 with TRBJ2-7; D call uncertain. The CDR3 region has the DNA TGTGCCAGCAGCCAAGAGCAAATGGACCCGGAGTACTTC. This gives the protein CASSQEQMDPEYF.